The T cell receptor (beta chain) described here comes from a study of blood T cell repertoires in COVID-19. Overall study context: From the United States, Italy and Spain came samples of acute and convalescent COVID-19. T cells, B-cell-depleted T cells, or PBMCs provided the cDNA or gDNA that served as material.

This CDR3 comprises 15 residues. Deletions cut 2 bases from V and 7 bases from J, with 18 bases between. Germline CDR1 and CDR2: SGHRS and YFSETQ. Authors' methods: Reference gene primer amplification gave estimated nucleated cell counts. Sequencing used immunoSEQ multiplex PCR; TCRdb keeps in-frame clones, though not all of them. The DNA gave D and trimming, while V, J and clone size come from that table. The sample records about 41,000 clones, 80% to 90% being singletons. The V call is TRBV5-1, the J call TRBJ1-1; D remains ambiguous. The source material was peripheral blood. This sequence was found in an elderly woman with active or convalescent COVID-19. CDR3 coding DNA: TGCGCCAGCAGCTTCATGTCTGCGAGGGAAAATGAAGCTTTCTTT. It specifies CASSFMSARENEAFF.